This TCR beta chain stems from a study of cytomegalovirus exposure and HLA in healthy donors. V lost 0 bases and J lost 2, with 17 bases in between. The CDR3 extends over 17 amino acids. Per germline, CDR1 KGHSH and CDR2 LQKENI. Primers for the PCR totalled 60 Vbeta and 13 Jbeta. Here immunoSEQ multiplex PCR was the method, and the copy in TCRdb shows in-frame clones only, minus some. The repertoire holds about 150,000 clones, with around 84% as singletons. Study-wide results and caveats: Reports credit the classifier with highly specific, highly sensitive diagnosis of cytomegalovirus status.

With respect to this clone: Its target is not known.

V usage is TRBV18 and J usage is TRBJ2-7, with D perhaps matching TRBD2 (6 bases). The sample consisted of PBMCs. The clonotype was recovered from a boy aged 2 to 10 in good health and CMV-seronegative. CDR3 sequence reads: CASSPPGWGEKTYEQYF. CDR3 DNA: TGTGCCAGCTCACCACCTGGTTGGGGGGAAAAAACCTACGAGCAGTACTTC.